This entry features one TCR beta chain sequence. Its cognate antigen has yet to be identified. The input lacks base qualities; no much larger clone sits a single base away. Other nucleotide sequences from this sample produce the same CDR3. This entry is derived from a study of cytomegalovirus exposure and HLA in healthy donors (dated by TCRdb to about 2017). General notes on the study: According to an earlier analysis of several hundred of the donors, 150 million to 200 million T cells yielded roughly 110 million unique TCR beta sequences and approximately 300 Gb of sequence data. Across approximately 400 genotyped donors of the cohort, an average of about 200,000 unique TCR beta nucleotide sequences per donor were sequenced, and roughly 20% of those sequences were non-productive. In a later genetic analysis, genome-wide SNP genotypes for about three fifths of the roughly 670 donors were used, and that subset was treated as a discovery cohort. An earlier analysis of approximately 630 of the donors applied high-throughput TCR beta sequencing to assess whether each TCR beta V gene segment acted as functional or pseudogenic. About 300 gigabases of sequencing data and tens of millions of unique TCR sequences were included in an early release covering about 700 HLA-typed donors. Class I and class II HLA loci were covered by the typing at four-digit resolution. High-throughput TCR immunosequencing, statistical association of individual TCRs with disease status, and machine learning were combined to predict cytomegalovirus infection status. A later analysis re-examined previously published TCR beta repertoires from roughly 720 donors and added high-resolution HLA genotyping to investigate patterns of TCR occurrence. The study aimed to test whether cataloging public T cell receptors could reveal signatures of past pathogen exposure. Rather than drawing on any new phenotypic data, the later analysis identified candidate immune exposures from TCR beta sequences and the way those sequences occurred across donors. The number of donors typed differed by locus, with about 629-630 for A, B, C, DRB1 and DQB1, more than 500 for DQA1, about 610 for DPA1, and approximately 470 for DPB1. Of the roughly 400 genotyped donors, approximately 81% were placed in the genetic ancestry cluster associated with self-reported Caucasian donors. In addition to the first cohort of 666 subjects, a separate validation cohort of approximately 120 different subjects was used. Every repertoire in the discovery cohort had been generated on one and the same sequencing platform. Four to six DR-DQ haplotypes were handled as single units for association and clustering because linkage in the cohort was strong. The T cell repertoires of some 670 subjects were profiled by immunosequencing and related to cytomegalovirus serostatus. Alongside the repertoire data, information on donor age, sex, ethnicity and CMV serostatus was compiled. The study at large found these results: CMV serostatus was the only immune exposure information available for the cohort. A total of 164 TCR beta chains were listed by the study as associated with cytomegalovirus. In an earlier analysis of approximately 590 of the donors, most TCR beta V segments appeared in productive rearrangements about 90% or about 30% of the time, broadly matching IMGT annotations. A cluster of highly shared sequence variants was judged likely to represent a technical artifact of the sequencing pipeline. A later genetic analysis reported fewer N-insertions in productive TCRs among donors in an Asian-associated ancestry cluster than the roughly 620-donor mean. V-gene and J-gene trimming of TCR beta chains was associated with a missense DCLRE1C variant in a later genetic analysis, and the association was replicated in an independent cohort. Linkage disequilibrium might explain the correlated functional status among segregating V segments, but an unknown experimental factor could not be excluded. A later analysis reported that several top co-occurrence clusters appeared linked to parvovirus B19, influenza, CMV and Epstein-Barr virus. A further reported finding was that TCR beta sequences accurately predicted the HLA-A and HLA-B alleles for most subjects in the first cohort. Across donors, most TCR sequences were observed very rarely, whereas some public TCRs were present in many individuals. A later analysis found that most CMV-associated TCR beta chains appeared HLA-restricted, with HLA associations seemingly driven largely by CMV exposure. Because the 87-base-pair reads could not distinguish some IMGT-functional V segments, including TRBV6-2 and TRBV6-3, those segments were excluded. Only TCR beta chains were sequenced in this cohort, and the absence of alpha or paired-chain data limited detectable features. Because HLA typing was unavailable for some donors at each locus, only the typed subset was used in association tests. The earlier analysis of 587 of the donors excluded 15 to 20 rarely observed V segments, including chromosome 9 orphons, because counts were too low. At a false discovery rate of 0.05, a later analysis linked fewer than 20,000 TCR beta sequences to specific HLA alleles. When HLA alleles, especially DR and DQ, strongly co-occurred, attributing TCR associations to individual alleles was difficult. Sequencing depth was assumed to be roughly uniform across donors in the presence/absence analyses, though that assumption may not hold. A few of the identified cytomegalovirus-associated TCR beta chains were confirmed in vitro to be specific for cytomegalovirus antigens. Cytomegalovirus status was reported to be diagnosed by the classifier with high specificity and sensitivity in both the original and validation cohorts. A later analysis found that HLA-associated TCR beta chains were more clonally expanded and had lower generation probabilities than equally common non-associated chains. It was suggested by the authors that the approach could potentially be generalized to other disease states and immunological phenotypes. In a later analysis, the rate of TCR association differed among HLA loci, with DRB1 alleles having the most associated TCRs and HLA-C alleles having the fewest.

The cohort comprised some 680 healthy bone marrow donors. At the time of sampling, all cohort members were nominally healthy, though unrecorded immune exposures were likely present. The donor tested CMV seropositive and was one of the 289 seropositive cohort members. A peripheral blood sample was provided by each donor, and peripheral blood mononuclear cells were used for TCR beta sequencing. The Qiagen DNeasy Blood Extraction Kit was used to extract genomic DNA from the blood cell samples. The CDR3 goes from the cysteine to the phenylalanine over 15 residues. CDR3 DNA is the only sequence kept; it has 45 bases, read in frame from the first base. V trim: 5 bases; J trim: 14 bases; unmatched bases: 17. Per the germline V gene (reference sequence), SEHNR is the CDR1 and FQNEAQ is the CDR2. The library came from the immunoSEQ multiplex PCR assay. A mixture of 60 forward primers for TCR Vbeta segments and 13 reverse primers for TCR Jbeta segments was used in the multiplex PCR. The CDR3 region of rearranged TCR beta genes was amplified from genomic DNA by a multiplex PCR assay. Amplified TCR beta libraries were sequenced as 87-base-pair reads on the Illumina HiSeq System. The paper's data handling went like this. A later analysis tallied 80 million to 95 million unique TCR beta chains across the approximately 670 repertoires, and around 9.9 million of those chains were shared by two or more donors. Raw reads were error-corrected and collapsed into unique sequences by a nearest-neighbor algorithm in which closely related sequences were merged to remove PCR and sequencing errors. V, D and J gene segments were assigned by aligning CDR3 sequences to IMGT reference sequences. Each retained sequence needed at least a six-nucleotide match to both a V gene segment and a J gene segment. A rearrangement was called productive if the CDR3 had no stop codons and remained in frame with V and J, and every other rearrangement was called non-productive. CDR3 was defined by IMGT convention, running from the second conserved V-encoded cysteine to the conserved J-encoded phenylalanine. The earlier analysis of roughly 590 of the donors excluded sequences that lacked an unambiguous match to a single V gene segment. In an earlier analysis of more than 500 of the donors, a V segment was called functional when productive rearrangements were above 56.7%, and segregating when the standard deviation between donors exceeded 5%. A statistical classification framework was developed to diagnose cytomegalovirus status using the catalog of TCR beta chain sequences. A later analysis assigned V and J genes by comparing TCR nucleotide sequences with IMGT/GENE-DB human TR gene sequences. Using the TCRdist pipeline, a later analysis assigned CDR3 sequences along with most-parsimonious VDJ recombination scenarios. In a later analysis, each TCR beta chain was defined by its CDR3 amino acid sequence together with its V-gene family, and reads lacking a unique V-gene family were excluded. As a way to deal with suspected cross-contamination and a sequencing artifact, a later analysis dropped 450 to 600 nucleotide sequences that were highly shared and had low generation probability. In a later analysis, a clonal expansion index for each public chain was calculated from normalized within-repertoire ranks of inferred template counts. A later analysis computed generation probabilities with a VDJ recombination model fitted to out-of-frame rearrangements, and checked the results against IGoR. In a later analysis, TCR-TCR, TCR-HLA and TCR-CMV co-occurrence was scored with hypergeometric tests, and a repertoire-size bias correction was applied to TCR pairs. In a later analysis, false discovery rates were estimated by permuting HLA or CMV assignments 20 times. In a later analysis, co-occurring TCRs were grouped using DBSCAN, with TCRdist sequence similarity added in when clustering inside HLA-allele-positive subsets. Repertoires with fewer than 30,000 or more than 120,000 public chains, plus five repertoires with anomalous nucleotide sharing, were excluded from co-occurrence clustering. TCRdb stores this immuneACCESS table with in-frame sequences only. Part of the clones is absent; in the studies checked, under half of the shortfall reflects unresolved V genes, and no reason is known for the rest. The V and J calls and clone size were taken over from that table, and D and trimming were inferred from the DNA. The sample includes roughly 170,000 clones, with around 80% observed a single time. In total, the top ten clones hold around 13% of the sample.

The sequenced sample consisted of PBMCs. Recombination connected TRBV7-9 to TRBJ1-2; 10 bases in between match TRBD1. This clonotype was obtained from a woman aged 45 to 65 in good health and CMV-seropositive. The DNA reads TGTGCCAGCAGCCGCCCCGGGACAGGGGCCTCCTACTTAACCTTC. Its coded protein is CASSRPGTGASYLTF. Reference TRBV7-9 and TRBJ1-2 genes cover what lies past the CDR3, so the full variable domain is DTGVSQNPRHKITKRGQNVTFRCDPISEHNRLYWYRQTLGQGPEFLTYFQNEAQLEKSRLLSDRFSAERPKGSFSTLEIQRTEQGDSAMYLCASSRPGTGASYLTFGSGTRLTVV.